The clone carrying this T cell receptor beta chain was counted a few times. Its specificity is unknown. This sample stems from a study of beta chain features in type 1 diabetes. Overall study results and limits: TCRB CDR3s from Type 1 diabetes patients were moderately but significantly shorter in all four CD4+ subsets. Equally in patients and controls, shorter templates might have been favored by PCR.

In germline, CDR1 is SQVTM, CDR2 ANQGSEA. The CDR3 has 20 residues. With V trimmed by 0 bases and J by 0 bases, 15 bases remained unmatched. Via the markers CD45RO/CCR7/CD25/CD127/CD95/CD27, stem cell-like memory, regulatory, central memory and naive CD4+ cells were sorted. The study reverse transcribed the entire isolated RNA, so it sequenced expressed TCRB transcripts. Clones were read by immunoSEQ multiplex PCR, and TCRdb kept only the in-frame ones, dropping some. The sample contains more than 550,000 clones, more than 13% of which appear only once. Sequencing used naive CD4+ T cells from blood. This clonotype was obtained from a man younger than 35 with type 1 diabetes. The J gene is TRBJ2-7, the V gene TRBV29-1; 12 nucleotides match TRBD1. The CDR3 loop reads CSVEEESGQGAILSSYEQYF. The CDR3 DNA reads TGCAGCGTTGAAGAAGAGTCGGGACAGGGGGCTATCCTTTCCTCCTACGAGCAGTACTTC.